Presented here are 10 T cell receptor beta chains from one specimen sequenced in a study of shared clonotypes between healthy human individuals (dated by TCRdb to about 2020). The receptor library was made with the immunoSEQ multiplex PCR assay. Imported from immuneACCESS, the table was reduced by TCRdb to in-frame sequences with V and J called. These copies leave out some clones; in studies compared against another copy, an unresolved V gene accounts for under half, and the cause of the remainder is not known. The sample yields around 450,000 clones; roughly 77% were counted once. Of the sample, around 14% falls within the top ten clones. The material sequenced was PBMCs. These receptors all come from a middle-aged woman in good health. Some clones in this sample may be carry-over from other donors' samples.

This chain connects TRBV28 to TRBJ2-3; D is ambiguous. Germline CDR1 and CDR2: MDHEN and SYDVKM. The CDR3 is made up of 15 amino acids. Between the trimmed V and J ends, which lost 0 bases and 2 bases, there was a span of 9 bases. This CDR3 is CASSLWGSNTDTQYF. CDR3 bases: TGTGCCAGCAGTTTATGGGGTAGCAACACAGATACGCAGTATTTT.

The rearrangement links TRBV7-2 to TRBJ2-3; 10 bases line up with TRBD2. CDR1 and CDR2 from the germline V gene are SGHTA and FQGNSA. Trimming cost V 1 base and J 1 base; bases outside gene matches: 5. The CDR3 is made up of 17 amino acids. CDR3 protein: CASSLGLAGVGTDTQYF. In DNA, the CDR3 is TGTGCCAGCAGCTTAGGGCTAGCGGGAGTGGGCACAGATACGCAGTATTTT.

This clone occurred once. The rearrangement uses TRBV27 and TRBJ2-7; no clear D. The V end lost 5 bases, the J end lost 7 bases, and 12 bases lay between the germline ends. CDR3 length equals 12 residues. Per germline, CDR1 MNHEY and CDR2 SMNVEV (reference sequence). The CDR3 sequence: CASSAPGREQYF. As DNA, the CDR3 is TGTGCCAGCAGTGCACCCGGCAGGGAGCAGTACTTC.

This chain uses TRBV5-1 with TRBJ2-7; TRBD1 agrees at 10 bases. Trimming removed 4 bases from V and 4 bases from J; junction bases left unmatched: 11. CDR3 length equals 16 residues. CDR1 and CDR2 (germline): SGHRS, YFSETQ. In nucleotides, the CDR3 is TGCGCCAGCAGCCGATCAGGGACAGGGGCTCAGTACGAGCAGTACTTC. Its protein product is CASSRSGTGAQYEQYF.

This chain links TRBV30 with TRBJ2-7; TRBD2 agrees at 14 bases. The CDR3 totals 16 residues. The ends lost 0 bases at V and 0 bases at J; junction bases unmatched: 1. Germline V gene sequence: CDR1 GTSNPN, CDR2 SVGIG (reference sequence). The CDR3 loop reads CAWSVGTSGSSYEQYF. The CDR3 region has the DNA TGTGCCTGGAGTGTGGGGACTAGCGGGAGCTCCTACGAGCAGTACTTC.

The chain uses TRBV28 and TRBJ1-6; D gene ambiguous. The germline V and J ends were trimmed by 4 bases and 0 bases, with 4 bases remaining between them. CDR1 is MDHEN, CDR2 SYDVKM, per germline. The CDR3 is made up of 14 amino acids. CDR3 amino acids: CASSWSSYNSPLHF. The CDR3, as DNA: TGTGCCAGCAGTTGGAGCTCCTATAATTCACCCCTCCACTTT.

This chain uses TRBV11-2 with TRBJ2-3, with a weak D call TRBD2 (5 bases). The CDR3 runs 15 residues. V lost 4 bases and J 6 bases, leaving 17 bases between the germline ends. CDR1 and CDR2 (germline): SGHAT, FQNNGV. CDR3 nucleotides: TGTGCCAGCAGCTACCCGGAACCGTGGAGGGATACGCAGTATTTT. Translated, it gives CASSYPEPWRDTQYF.

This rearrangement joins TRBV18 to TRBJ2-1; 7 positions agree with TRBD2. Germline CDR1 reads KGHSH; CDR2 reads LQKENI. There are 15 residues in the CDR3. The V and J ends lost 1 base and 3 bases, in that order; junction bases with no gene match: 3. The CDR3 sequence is CASSPRASGYNEQFF. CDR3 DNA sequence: TGTGCCAGCTCACCACGGGCTAGCGGCTACAATGAGCAGTTCTTC.

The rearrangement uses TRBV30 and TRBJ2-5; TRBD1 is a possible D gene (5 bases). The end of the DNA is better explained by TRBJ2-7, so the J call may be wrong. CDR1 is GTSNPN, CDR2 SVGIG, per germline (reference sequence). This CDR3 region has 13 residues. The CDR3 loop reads CAWSLDMSYEQYF. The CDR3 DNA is TGTGCCTGGAGTCTGGACATGAGCTACGAGCAGTACTTC.

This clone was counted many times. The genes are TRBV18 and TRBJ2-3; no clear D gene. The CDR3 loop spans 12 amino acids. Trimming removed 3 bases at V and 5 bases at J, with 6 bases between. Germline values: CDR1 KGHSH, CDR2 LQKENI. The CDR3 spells CASSPWGDTQYF. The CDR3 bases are TGTGCCAGCTCACCGTGGGGAGATACGCAGTATTTT.